This TCR beta chain was sequenced during a study of response to subunit inactivated influenza vaccine. TCRdb re-analysed the RT-PCR reads in MiXCR, keeping a single row per CDR3 protein. Here the sample spans approximately 520,000 distinct CDR3 sequences, less than 30% being singletons. Study-level points and caveats: The study's authors posited that every seasonal influenza vaccination enlists few new T cells.

With V trimmed by 6 bases and J by 7 bases, 10 bases remained unmatched. The length of the CDR3 is 16 residues. CDR1 is MNHNS and CDR2 is SASEGT in the germline V gene. This clonotype showed up just a few times. Its antigen is undetermined. The source was CD4+ T cells sorted from PBMCs, collected 5 days after vaccination. This receptor was taken from a man over 45 who received an inactivated influenza vaccine. The chain links TRBV6-1 to TRBJ1-4; 11 nucleotides agree with TRBD1. This CDR3 reads CASRRTGGDSVEKLFF. The CDR3 region has the DNA TGTGCCAGCAGGCGGACAGGGGGCGACTCAGTTGAAAAACTGTTTTTT.